The 3 T cell receptor beta chains presented below share a single source sample, sequenced in a study of human T cells and chemical hapten exposure. Unfractionated whole blood served as the source for total RNA extraction. During construction of the library, unique molecular identifiers were attached to individual cDNA molecules for quantitative, reproducible TCR counting. TCRdb reprocessed the reads with MiXCR, giving one entry per CDR3 protein. This table holds 120,000 or so distinct CDR3 sequences, around 9% found once. The sample taken for sequencing was whole blood. These receptors came from a human donor in good health. Some clones in this sample may be carry-over from other donors' samples.

This clonotype was detected many times. This chain joins TRBV7-2 and TRBJ1-2, with 9 bases fitting TRBD1. The CDR3 totals 14 residues. J lost 4 bases, V lost 5 bases, and 5 bases had no gene match. The germline V gene encodes CDR1 SGHTA and CDR2 FQGNSA. The CDR3 sequence: CASSRQGGTYGYTF. The CDR3 nucleotides read TGTGCCAGCAGCCGACAGGGGGGGACCTATGGCTACACCTTC.

This clonotype occurred a few times. V gene TRBV27 combines with J gene TRBJ2-2; a possible D gene is TRBD1 (5 bases). The ends were cut back, 0 bases at V and 6 bases at J, with 11 bases in the middle. The CDR3 totals 15 residues. Germline CDR1 reads MNHEY; CDR2 reads SMNVEV (reference sequence). The CDR3 loop reads CASSLSGALAGELFF. The CDR3 DNA reads TGTGCCAGCAGTTTATCAGGGGCACTGGCCGGGGAGCTGTTTTTT.

This clonotype was detected ten times or more. The V call is TRBV4-3, the J call TRBJ1-6; D remains ambiguous. This CDR3 has 14 amino acids. CDR1 is LGHNA and CDR2 is YSLEER in the germline V gene. V gave up 0 bases and J gave up 7 bases, with 7 bases separating them. The CDR3 bases are TGCGCCAGCAGCCAAGATTCCCGAAATTCACCCCTCCACTTT. Encoded protein: CASSQDSRNSPLHF.